A single sample gave rise to the 18 T cell receptor beta chains below, sequenced in a study of cytomegalovirus exposure and HLA in healthy donors. TCRdb's copy holds only in-frame clones and misses some; the assay was immunoSEQ multiplex PCR. The sample lists about 120,000 clones; 85% were seen once. The sample taken for sequencing was PBMCs. The receptor source for this set is a woman between 25 and 40 years old in good health and CMV-seronegative.

As for this clone: An end of the junction does not agree with germline; a read error may underlie this. J is TRBJ1-5 and V is TRBV19; D unresolved. Per germline, CDR1 LNHDA and CDR2 SQIVND (reference sequence). The CDR3 loop spans 13 amino acids. CDR3 residues: CASRISINQPQHF. The CDR3 DNA reads as TGTGCCAGTCGTATATCAATCAATCAGCCCCAGCATTTT.

V is TRBV18 and J is TRBJ2-7; a weak D match, TRBD1 (5 bases). The V gene's germline CDR1 is KGHSH and CDR2 LQKENI. Between the trimmed V and J ends, which lost 3 bases and 4 bases, there was a span of 7 bases. This CDR3 comprises 12 residues. This chain's CDR3 is CASSPRVYEQYF. The DNA for the CDR3 is TGTGCCAGCTCACCCAGGGTTTACGAGCAGTACTTC.

The DNA of the CDR3 is TGTGCCAGCAGCGTAACCAGGGGAGATAATTCACCCCTCCACTTT. Protein product: CASSVTRGDNSPLHF. This chain joins TRBV9 and TRBJ1-6, with a tentative D call TRBD1 (6 bases). Trimming left V 1 base short and J 5 bases short, with 10 bases between. This CDR3 contains 15 residues. The germline gives CDR1 SGDLS, CDR2 YYNGEE.

The chain couples TRBV30 to TRBJ2-7, with TRBD1 identical over 7 bases. CDR3 size: 13 residues. Trimming cost V 6 bases and J 3 bases; bases outside gene matches: 8. Germline assignment: CDR1 GTSNPN and CDR2 SVGIG (reference sequence). CDR3 loop: CACDGAGGYEQYF. The DNA for the CDR3 is TGTGCCTGTGATGGGGCAGGGGGCTACGAGCAGTACTTC.

This clone was counted a few times. The V call is TRBV2, the J call TRBJ2-3; D is undetermined. Germline V gene data show CDR1 as SNHLY and CDR2 as FYNNEI. V lost 7 bases, J lost 2 bases, and 10 bases lay in between. This CDR3 is built from 13 residues. Written as DNA, the CDR3 is TGTGCCAGCATTTTTTCCGTCACAGATACGCAGTATTTT. Translating gives CASIFSVTDTQYF.

Concerning this clone: The same CDR3 arises from other DNA sequences in this sample as well. The chain has TRBV29-1 and TRBJ1-2; 7 bases align to TRBD1. Germline CDR1 reads SQVTM; CDR2 reads ANQGSEA. The ends lost 6 bases at V and 2 bases at J; junction bases unmatched: 3. CDR3 length: 12 amino acids. The CDR3 spells CSVAGGNYGYTF. The CDR3 DNA follows: TGCAGCGTGGCAGGGGGAAACTATGGCTACACCTTC.

V is TRBV19 and J is TRBJ2-1; 11 nucleotides line up with TRBD2. The CDR3 sequence is 14 residues long. The V segment lost 5 bases and the J segment 10 bases; nucleotides outside the gene matches: 7. Germline-derived CDR1 and CDR2 are LNHDA and SQIVND (reference sequence). In nucleotides, the CDR3 is TGTGCCAGTAGTTCCCCGACTAGCGGGGTCGAGCAGTTCTTC. Its protein product is CASSSPTSGVEQFF. Combining the CDR3 with reference TRBV19 and TRBJ2-1 gives the whole variable domain DGGITQSPKYLFRKEGQNVTLSCEQNLNHDAMYWYRQDPGQGLRLIYYSQIVNDFQKGDIAEGYSVSREKKESFPLTVTSAQKNPTAFYLCASSSPTSGVEQFFGPGTRLTVL.

The J gene is TRBJ2-5, the V gene TRBV9; 8 bases line up with TRBD1. Per germline, CDR1 SGDLS and CDR2 YYNGEE. J was trimmed by 5 bases and V by 0 bases; bases with no gene match: 6. The CDR3 has 15 residues. The CDR3 is CASSVGAGGPETQYF. Here the CDR3 DNA reads TGTGCCAGCAGCGTAGGGGCAGGGGGCCCGGAGACCCAGTACTTC.

This sequence joins TRBV7-6 and TRBJ1-1; 8 nucleotides match TRBD1. V lost 10 bases, J lost 5 bases, and 9 bases stayed unmatched. There are 13 residues in the CDR3. Germline V gene data show CDR1 as SGHVS and CDR2 as FNYEAQ. The DNA of the CDR3 is TGTGCCACCTCACACAGACAGGGGACTGAAGCTTTCTTT. Translation: CATSHRQGTEAFF.

This sequence joins TRBV5-1 and TRBJ1-5, with a possible D match to TRBD1 (6 bases). The V gene lost 1 base and the J gene lost 4 bases, with 15 bases spanning the gap. CDR3 length equals 16 residues. The V gene's germline CDR1 is SGHRS and CDR2 YFSETQ. The CDR3 loop is CASSLLPGVLNQPQHF. As DNA, the CDR3 is TGCGCCAGCAGCTTGCTGCCAGGGGTCCTGAATCAGCCCCAGCATTTT.

The V call is TRBV2, the J call TRBJ1-2, with D hard to call. Germline assignment: CDR1 SNHLY and CDR2 FYNNEI. Trimming cost V 7 bases and J 2 bases, with 8 bases left between them. This CDR3 has 12 residues. The CDR3 protein is CASKWQNYGYTF. For the CDR3, the DNA is TGTGCCAGCAAGTGGCAGAACTATGGCTACACCTTC.

This chain joins TRBV5-8 and TRBJ2-5; 9 bases line up with TRBD1. After removal of 2 bases from V and 9 bases from J, the junction contained 5 bases not matched to a gene. CDR1 SGHTS and CDR2 YDEGEE come from the germline V gene. This CDR3 has 13 residues. CDR3 residues: CASSFGQGWAQYF. CDR3 nucleotide sequence: TGTGCCAGCAGCTTCGGACAGGGGTGGGCCCAGTACTTC.

V and J are TRBV30 and TRBJ1-1, with 8 positions matching TRBD1. The germline V gene encodes CDR1 GTSNPN and CDR2 SVGIG (reference sequence). This CDR3 has 14 residues. The junction had 10 bases not matched to a gene; V was cut back by 5 bases and J by 5 bases. Here the CDR3 reads CAWGGQGGRTEAFF. CDR3 coding DNA: TGTGCCTGGGGTGGACAGGGAGGAAGGACTGAAGCTTTCTTT.

The chain couples TRBV11-3 to TRBJ2-1; 10 bases agree with TRBD1. The CDR3 sequence is 20 residues long. Per germline, CDR1 SGHNT and CDR2 YENEEA. With 4 bases clipped from V and 0 bases from J, the junction kept 15 bases outside the gene matches. The CDR3 sequence: CASSSILRTGGTSSYNEQFF. The CDR3 region has the DNA TGTGCCAGCAGCTCCATCTTAAGGACAGGGGGAACTAGCTCCTACAATGAGCAGTTCTTC.

This clone appeared once. The chain carries TRBV11-1 and TRBJ2-3, with 8 bases identical to TRBD2. Per the germline V gene, CDR1 is SGHAT and CDR2 is FQDESV (reference sequence). The J segment lost 6 bases and the V segment lost 4 bases, leaving 6 bases of the junction unmatched. The CDR3 contains 14 residues. The CDR3 DNA sequence: TGTGCCAGCAGCTCGCGGGGGGCCTCGGATACGCAGTATTTT. Protein sequence: CASSSRGASDTQYF. Looking up the rest from reference TRBV11-1 and TRBJ2-3 gives the full variable domain: EAEVAQSPRYKITEKSQAVAFWCDPISGHATLYWYRQILGQGPELLVQFQDESVVDDSQLPKDRFSAERLKGVDSTLKIQPAELGDSAMYLCASSSRGASDTQYFGPGTRLTVL.

The chain employs TRBV4-3 and TRBJ2-1, with 12 positions matching TRBD2. The CDR3 loop spans 15 amino acids. V gave up 6 bases and J gave up 9 bases; unmatched junction bases: 9. The germline CDR1 and CDR2 sequences are LGHNA and YSLEER. CDR3 bases: TGCGCCAGCAGGTCCCTAGCGGGGGGGCCGTCTGAGCAGTTCTTC. This gives the protein CASRSLAGGPSEQFF.

The chain combines TRBV5-4 with TRBJ2-3; 10 bases are shared with TRBD2. Trimming cost V 5 bases and J 5 bases; bases outside gene matches: 11. CDR1 and CDR2 from the germline V gene are SGHNT and YYREEE (reference sequence). There are 16 residues in the CDR3. CDR3: CASSGKRGGHGDTQYF. The CDR3 DNA reads TGTGCCAGCAGTGGGAAGCGGGGGGGCCATGGAGATACGCAGTATTTT.

The chain is built from TRBV30 and TRBJ1-4; no reliable D call. CDR1 and CDR2 from the germline V gene are GTSNPN and SVGIG (reference sequence). This CDR3 comprises 13 residues. The V gene lost 3 bases and the J gene lost 8 bases, with 13 bases spanning the gap. CDR3 amino acids: CAWSDRQGEKLFF. Written as DNA, the CDR3 is TGTGCCTGGAGCGATCGACAAGGAGAAAAACTGTTTTTT.